The 10 T cell receptor beta chains below were found in one sample sequenced in a study of identical twins. TCRdb fed the 5' RACE reads into MiXCR, producing one record per CDR3 protein. The table includes 400,000 to 550,000 distinct CDR3 sequences, approximately 15% detected once. These data also featured in a second study, about yellow fever vaccine responses in identical twins.

The material sequenced was CD4+ T cells sorted from blood. Receptors originate from a woman aged 18-30 years in good health.

This clonotype was counted once. V usage is TRBV7-2 and J usage is TRBJ2-7, with D unresolved. Looked up from germline, CDR1 is SGHTA and CDR2 is FQGNSA. The CDR3 is made up of 13 amino acids. V was trimmed by 2 bases and J by 3 bases, leaving 8 bases between them. CDR3 sequence reads: CASSLRTGYEQYF. The CDR3 DNA reads as TGTGCCAGCAGCTTACGGACGGGCTACGAGCAGTACTTC.

The genes are TRBV5-6 and TRBJ2-5, with TRBD2 as a possible D gene (5 bases). The CDR3 runs 13 residues. Trimming shortened V by 0 bases and J by 5 bases, and 8 bases separated the two germline ends. Germline values: CDR1 SGHDT, CDR2 YYEEEE. For the CDR3, the DNA is TGTGCCAGCAGCTTGGAGAGGGTGGAGACCCAGTACTTC. It codes for CASSLERVETQYF.

This clonotype has only a few counts. The rearrangement joins TRBV20-1 to TRBJ1-5; D unclear. Germline V lookup: CDR1 DFQATT, CDR2 SNEGSKA (reference sequence). The V and J ends lost 2 bases and 3 bases respectively, with 8 bases between them. This CDR3 region has 13 residues. Here the CDR3 reads CSARSGVNQPQHF. The CDR3 coding sequence is TGCAGTGCTAGATCCGGGGTCAATCAGCCCCAGCATTTT.

For this clonotype: At one of its ends the junction is not consistent with the germline gene, which may arise from a read error. The chain couples TRBV7-7 to TRBJ2-1; 9 bases line up with TRBD1. The CDR3 runs 15 residues. Germline CDR1 SSHAT, CDR2 FNYEAQ (reference sequence). Here the CDR3 reads CASSLTGTGSHEQFF. Here the CDR3 DNA reads TGTGCTAGCAGTCTTACCGGGACAGGGTCGCATGAGCAGTTCTTC.

This chain connects TRBV6-2 or TRBV6-3 to TRBJ2-7; no firm D call. Germline V lookup: CDR1 MNHEY, CDR2 SVGEGT. The CDR3 spans 13 residues. V lost 5 bases to trimming and J lost 4 bases, with 12 bases between them. The CDR3 bases are TGTGCCAGCAGTCTTTCCCAGACGTACGAGCAGTACTTC. Translation gives CASSLSQTYEQYF.

There are many counts of this clonotype. CDR3 DNA sequence: TGTGCCAGCAGAGACGGAAACGGGTTCTCTGGAAACACCATATATTTT. It codes for CASRDGNGFSGNTIYF. V and J are TRBV12-3 or TRBV12-4 and TRBJ1-3; D unresolved. Trimming took 6 bases from V and 0 from J, leaving 15 bases between them. The CDR3 runs to 16 residues.

The table lists this clonotype with a few counts. V usage is TRBV11-2 and J usage is TRBJ2-5, with D possibly being TRBD1 or TRBD2 (5 bases each). Trimming removed 0 bases at V and 5 bases at J, with 13 bases between. This CDR3 has 15 residues. Germline CDR1 SGHAT, CDR2 FQNNGV. In DNA, the CDR3 is TGTGCCAGCAGCTTAGAGTTTGGCAGGGAGGAGACCCAGTACTTC. As protein: CASSLEFGREETQYF.

The sample holds a few counts of this clonotype. The chain couples TRBV5-1 to TRBJ2-7, with a tentative D call TRBD2 (7 bases). Trimming removed 4 bases from V and 7 bases from J, with 15 bases in between. The CDR3 is made up of 13 amino acids. CDR1 is SGHRS, CDR2 YFSETQ, per germline. The CDR3 reads CASSEGGQLEQYF. The CDR3 coding sequence is TGCGCCAGCAGCGAGGGGGGGCAATTGGAGCAGTACTTC.

This clonotype was detected only a few times. The J gene is TRBJ2-1, the V gene TRBV14; D is ambiguous. CDR3 length: 15 residues. The germline gives CDR1 SGHDN, CDR2 FVKESK. Trimming removed 0 bases at V and 8 bases at J, with 14 bases between. This CDR3 is CASSQELTTEDEQFF. DNA for the CDR3: TGTGCCAGCAGCCAAGAGCTAACGACTGAAGATGAGCAGTTCTTC.

This clonotype was counted only a few times. V and J are TRBV18 and TRBJ2-1; 9 nucleotides line up with TRBD1. With V trimmed by 1 base and J by 7 bases, 5 bases remained unmatched. There are 15 residues in the CDR3. The germline gives CDR1 KGHSH, CDR2 LQKENI. CDR3 sequence: CASSPRDRVMNEQFF. The DNA of the CDR3 is TGTGCCAGCTCACCACGGGACAGGGTAATGAATGAGCAGTTCTTC.